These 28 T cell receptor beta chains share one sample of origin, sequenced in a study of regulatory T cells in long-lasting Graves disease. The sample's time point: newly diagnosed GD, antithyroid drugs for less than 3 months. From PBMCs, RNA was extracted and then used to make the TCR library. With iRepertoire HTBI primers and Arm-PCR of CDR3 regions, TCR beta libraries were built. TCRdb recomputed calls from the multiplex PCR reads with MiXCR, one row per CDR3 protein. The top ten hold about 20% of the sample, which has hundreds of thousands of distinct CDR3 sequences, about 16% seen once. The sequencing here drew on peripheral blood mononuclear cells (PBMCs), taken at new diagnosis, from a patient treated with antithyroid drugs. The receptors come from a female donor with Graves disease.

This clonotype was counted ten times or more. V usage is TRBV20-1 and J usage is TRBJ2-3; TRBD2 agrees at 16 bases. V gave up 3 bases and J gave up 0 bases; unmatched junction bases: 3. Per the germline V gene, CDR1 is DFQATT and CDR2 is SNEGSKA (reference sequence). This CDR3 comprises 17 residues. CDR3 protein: CSARGLAGGGSTDTQYF. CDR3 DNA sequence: TGCAGTGCTAGGGGACTAGCGGGGGGGGGAAGCACAGATACGCAGTATTTT.

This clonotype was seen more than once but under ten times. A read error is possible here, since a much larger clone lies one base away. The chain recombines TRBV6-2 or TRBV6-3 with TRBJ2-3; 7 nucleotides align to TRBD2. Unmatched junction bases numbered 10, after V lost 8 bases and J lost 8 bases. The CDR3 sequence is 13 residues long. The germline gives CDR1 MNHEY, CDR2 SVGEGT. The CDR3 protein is CASGRAEPVTQYF. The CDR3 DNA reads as TGTGCCAGCGGGAGGGCCGAGCCAGTTACGCAGTATTTT.

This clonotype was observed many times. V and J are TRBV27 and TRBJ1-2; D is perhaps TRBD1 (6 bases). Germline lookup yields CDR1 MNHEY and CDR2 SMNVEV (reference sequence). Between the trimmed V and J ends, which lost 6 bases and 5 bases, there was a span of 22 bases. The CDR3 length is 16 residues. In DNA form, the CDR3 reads TGTGCCAGCAGGAGGTTCTCCGGGGGCGGAGAGTATGGCTACACCTTC. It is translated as CASRRFSGGGEYGYTF.

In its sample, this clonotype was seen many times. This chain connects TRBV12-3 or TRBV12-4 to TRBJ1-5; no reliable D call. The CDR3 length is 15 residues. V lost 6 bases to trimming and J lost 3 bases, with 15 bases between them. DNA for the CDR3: TGTGCCAGCAGCCCTCCTCCGGCCTCCAATCAGCCCCAGCATTTT. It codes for CASSPPPASNQPQHF.

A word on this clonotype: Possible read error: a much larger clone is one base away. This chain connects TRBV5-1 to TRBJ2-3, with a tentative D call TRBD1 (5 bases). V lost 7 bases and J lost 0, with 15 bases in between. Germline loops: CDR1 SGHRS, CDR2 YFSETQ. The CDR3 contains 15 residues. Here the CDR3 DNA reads TGCGCCAGCGGCGCTAGGGGCACTAGCACAGATACGCAGTATTTT. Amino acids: CASGARGTSTDTQYF.

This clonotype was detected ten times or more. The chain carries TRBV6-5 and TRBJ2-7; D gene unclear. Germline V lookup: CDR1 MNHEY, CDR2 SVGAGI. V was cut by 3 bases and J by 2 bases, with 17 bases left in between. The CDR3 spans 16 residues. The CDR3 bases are TGTGCCAGCAGTTATATACCTCGAGACGGTGCCTACGAGCAGTACTTC. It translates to CASSYIPRDGAYEQYF.

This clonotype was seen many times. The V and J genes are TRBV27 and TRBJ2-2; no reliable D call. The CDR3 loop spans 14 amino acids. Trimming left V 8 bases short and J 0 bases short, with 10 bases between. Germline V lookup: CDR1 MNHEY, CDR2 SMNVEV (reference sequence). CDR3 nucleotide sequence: TGTGCCAGCTTGGTGAGAGCGAACACCGGGGAGCTGTTTTTT. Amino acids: CASLVRANTGELFF.

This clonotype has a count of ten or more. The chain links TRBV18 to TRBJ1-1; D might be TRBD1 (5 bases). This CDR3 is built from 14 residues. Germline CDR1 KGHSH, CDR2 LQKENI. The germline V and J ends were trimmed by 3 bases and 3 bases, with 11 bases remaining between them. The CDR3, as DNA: TGTGCCAGCTCACCGGCAGGGAAGGACACTGAAGCTTTCTTT. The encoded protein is CASSPAGKDTEAFF.

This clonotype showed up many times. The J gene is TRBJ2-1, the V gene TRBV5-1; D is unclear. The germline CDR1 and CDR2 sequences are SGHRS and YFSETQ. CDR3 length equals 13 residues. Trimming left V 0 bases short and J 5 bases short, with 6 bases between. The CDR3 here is CASSLAKNNEQFF. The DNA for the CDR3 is TGCGCCAGCAGCTTGGCGAAGAACAATGAGCAGTTCTTC.

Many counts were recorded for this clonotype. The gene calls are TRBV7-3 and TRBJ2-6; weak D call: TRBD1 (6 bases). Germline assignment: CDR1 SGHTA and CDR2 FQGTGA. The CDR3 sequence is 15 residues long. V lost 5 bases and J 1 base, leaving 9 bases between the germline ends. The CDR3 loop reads CASSPQGSGANVLTF. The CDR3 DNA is TGTGCCAGCAGCCCGCAGGGGTCTGGGGCCAACGTCCTGACTTTC.

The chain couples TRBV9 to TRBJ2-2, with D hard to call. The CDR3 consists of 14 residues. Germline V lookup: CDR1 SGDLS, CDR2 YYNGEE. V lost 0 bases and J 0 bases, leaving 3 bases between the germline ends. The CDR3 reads CASSVATNTGELFF. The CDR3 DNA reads TGTGCCAGCAGCGTAGCCACGAACACCGGGGAGCTGTTTTTT.

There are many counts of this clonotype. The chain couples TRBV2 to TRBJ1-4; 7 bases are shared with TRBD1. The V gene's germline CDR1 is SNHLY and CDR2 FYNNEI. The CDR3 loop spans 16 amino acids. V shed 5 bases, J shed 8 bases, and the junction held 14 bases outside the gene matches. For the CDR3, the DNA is TGTGCCAGCAGTCTATTTATTGGACAGGTGAAGGAAAAACTGTTTTTT. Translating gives CASSLFIGQVKEKLFF.

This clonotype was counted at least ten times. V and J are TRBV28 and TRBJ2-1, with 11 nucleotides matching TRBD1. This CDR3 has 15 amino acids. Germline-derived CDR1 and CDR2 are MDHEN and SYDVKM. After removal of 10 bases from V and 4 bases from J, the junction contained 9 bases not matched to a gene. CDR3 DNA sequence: TGTGCCACCGAAAGTGGACAGGGGGCATACAATGAGCAGTTCTTC. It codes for CATESGQGAYNEQFF.

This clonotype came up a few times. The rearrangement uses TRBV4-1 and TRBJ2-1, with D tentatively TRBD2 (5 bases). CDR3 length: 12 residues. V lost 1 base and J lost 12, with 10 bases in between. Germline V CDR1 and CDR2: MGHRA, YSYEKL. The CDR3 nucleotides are TGCGCCAGCAGCCAAGGGGGAGTTTCGCAGTTCTTC. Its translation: CASSQGGVSQFF.

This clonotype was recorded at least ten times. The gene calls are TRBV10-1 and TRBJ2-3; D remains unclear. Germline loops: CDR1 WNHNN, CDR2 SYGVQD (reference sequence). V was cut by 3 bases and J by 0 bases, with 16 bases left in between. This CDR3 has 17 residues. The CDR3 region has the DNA TGCGCCAGCAGTGAAGGTACAAGACTGACTAGCACAGATACGCAGTATTTT. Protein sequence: CASSEGTRLTSTDTQYF.

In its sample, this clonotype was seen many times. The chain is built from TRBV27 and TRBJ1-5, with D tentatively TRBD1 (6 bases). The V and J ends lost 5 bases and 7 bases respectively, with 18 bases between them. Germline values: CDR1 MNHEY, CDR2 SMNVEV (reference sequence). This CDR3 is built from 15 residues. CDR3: CASSPRGGGVQPQHF. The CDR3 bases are TGTGCCAGCAGTCCACGGGGGGGCGGGGTCCAGCCCCAGCATTTT.

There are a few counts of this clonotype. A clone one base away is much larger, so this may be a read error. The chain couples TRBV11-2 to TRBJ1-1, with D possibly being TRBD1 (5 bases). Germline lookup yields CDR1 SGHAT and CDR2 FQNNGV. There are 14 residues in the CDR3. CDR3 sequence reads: CASSLEDTNTEALF. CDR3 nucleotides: TGTGCCAGCAGCTTAGAGGACACTAACACTGAAGCTCTCTTT.

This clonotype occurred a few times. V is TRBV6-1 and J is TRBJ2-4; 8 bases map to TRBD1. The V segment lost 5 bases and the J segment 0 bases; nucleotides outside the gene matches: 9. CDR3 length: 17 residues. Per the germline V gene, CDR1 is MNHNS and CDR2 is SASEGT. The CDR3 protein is CASSPGTGTLAKNIQYF. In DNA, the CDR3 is TGTGCCAGCAGTCCCGGGACAGGTACCCTAGCCAAAAACATTCAGTACTTC.

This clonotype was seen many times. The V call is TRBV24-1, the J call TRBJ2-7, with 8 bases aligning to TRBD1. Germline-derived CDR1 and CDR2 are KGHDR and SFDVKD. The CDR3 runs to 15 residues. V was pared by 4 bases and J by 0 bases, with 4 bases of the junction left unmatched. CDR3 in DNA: TGTGCCACCAGTGACCCGGGACAGGCCTCCTACGAGCAGTACTTC. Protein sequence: CATSDPGQASYEQYF.

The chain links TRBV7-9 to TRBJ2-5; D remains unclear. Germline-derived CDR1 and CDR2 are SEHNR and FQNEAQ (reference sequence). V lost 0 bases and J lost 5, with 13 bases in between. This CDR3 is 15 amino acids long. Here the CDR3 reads CASSLALQNVETQYF. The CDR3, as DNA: TGTGCCAGCAGCTTAGCGCTACAGAACGTGGAGACCCAGTACTTC.

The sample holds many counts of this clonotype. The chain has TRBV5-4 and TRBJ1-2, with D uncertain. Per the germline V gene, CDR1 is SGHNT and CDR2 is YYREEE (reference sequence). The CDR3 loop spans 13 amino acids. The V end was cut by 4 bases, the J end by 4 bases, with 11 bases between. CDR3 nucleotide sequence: TGTGCCAGCAGCCAAAGTTCCCTCTATGGCTACACCTTC. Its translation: CASSQSSLYGYTF. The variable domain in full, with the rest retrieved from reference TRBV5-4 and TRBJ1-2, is ETGVTQSPTHLIKTRGQQVTLRCSSQSGHNTVSWYQQALGQGPQFIFQYYREEENGRGNFPPRFSGLQFPNYSSELNVNALELDDSALYLCASSQSSLYGYTFGSGTRLTVV.

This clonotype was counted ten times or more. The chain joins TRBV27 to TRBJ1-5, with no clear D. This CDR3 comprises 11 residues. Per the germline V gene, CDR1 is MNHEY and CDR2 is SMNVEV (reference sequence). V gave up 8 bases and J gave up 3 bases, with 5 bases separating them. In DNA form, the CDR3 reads TGTGCCAGCGGACTCAATCAGCCCCAGCATTTT. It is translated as CASGLNQPQHF.

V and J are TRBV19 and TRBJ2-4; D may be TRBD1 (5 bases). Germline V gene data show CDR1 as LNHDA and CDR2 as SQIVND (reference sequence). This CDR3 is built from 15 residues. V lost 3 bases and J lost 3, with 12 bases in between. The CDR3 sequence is CASSIATGRKNIQYF. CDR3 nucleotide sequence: TGTGCCAGTAGTATTGCCACAGGACGCAAAAACATTCAGTACTTC.

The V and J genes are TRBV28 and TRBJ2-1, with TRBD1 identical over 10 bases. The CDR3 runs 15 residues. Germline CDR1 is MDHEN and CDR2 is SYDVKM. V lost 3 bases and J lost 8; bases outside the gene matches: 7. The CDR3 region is CASSFPGQGSYEQFF. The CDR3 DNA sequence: TGTGCCAGCAGTTTCCCGGGACAGGGGTCATATGAGCAGTTCTTC.

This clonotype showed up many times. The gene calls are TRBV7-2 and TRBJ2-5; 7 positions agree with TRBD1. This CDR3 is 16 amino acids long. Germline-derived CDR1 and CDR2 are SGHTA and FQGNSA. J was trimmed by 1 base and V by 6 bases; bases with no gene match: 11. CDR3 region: CASSPRGPRGQETQYF. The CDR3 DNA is TGTGCCAGCAGTCCAAGGGGGCCTCGTGGCCAAGAGACCCAGTACTTC.

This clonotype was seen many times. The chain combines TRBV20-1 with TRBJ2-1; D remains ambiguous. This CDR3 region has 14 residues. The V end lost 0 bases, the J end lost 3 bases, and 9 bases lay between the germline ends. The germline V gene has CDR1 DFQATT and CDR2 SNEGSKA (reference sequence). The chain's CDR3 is CSARDGTLYNEQFF. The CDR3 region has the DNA TGCAGTGCTAGAGACGGAACCCTCTACAATGAGCAGTTCTTC.

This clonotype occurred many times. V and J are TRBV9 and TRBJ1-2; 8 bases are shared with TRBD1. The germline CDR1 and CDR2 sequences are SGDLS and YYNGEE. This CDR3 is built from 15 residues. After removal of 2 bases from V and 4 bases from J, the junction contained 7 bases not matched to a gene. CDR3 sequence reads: CASSVGQGTGYGYTF. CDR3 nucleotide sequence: TGTGCCAGCAGCGTTGGACAGGGTACGGGCTATGGCTACACCTTC.

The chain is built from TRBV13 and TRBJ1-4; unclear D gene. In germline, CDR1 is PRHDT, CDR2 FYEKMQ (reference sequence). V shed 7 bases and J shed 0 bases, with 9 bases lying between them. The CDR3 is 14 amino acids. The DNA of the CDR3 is TGTGCCAGCAAACGGGTAGCAACTAATGAAAAACTGTTTTTT. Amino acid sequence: CASKRVATNEKLFF.